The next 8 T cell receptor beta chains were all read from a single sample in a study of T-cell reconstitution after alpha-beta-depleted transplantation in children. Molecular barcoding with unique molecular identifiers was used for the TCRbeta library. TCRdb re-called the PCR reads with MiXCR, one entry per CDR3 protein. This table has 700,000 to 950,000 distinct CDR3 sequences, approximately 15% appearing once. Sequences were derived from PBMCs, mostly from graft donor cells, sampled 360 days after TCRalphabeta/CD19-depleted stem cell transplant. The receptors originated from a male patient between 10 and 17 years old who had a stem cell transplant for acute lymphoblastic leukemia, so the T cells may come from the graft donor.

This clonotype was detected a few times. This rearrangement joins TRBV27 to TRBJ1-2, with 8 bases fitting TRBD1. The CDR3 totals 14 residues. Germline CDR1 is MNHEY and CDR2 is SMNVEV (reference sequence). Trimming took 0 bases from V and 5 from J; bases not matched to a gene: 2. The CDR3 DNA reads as TGTGCCAGCAGTTTATCCCAGGGGGCTTATGGCTACACCTTC. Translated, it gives CASSLSQGAYGYTF.

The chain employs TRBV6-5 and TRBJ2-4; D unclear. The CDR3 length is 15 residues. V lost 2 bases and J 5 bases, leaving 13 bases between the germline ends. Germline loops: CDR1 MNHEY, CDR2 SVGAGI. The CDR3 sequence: CASSYARMGQNIQYF. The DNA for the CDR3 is TGTGCCAGCAGTTACGCCAGGATGGGCCAAAACATTCAGTACTTC.

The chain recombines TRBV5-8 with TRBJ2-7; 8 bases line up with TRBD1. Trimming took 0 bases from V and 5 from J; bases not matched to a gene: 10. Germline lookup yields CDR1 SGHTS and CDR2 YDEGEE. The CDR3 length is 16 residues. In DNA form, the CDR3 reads TGTGCCAGCAGCTTGGATCCAGGGGGCCCCGGAAACGAGCAGTACTTC. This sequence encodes CASSLDPGGPGNEQYF.

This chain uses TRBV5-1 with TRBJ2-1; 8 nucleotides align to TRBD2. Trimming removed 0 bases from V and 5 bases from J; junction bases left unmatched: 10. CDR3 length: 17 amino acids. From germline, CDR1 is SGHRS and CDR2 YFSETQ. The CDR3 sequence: CASSLDRGAGVNNEQFF. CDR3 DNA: TGCGCCAGCAGCTTGGATAGGGGAGCGGGAGTAAACAATGAGCAGTTCTTC.

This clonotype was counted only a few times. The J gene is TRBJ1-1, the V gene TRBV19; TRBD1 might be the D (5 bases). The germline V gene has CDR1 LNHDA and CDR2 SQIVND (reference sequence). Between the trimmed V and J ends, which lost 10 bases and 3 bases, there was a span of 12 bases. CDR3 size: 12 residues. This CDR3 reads CATARGYTEAFF. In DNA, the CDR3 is TGTGCCACCGCCCGGGGGTACACTGAAGCTTTCTTT.

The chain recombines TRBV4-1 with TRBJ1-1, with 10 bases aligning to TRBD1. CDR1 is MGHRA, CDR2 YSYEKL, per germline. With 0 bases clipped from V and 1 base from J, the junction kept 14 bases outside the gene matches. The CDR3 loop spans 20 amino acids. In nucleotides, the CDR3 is TGCGCCAGCAGCCAAGACGACTTAGCCGGGACAGGGGTGTGGAACACTGAAGCTTTCTTT. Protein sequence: CASSQDDLAGTGVWNTEAFF.

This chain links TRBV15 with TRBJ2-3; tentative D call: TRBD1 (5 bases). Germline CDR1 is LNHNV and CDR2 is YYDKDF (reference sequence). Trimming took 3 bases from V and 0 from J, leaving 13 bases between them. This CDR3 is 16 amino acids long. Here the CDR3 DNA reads TGTGCCACCAGCAGCTTCGGACACTTTAGCACAGATACGCAGTATTTT. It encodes CATSSFGHFSTDTQYF.

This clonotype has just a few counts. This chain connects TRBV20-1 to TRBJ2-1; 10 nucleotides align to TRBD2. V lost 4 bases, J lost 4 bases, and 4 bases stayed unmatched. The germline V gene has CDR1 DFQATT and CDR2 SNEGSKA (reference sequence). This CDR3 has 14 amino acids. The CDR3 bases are TGCAGTGCTAATGAAGCGGGAGGGTACAATGAGCAGTTCTTC. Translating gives CSANEAGGYNEQFF.